Here is one T cell receptor beta chain with its context. The target of this receptor is not known. Base qualities are not provided; no much larger clone lies one nucleotide away. Clipping removes 3 bases from V and 5 bases from J, with 6 as the unmatched junction base count. The CDR3 has 14 amino acids, counting the end cysteine and phenylalanine. Just CDR3 DNA is preserved here, 42 bases in frame from base 1. The germline V gene sets CDR1 to ENHRY and CDR2 to SYGVKD. This sample was taken from a study of Graves' ophthalmopathy and Graves' hyperthyroidism (dated by TCRdb to 2017 to 2018). Looking at the study overall: Peripheral blood samples were taken at the time of initial diagnosis, before any treatment was given. T-cell repertoires of thyroid tissue and blood were compared in six or seven hyperthyroidism patients. The study used signatures of the TCR beta repertoire to tell Graves' ophthalmopathy apart from Graves' hyperthyroidism and to predict which patients would progress to ophthalmopathy. In total, 135 blood samples were TCR-sequenced: approximately 42 ophthalmopathy, approximately 80 hyperthyroidism and some 17 hyperthyroidism-to-ophthalmopathy patients. To explore V-J signatures distinguishing ophthalmopathy from hyperthyroidism, a discovery set of around 97 patients (roughly 45 ophthalmopathy, some 57 stable hyperthyroidism) was enrolled. Following sampling, methimazole starting at 30 mg daily was administered to hyperthyroidism patients, and high-dose intravenous methylprednisolone was administered to ophthalmopathy patients. The independent validation cohort included about 20 hyperthyroidism patients plus 17 patients who later progressed from hyperthyroidism to ophthalmopathy. The investigation overall reported the following: Most of the expanded thyroid clonotypes with a frequency above 0.001 were also detected in blood, and it was suggested that the thyroid immune response may be reflected by blood repertoires. In cross-validation, the 13-signature model distinguished ophthalmopathy from stable hyperthyroidism with 87.88% sensitivity and around 81% specificity, while in the test set the corresponding values were roughly 80% and 75%. In validation, the model predicted ophthalmopathy progression with about 71% sensitivity and 72.22% specificity; fewer than 15 predicted patients were CT-confirmed with GO in a median of about 6.2 months. No statistical method was used to set the sample size in advance, and the investigators knew which group each participant was assigned to.

For repertoire sequencing, the TCR beta CDR3 regions were amplified from RNA transcripts. The first round was an RT-PCR using HTBI primers with the Qiagen OneStep RT-PCR kit, and this first round was followed by a second-round multiplex PCR, then size selection and purification. Sequencing of the libraries was carried out on an Illumina HiSeq2000 in paired-end mode with 100 bp reads. Turning to the authors' computational methods: SOAPnuke was used for read processing, and reads with adapters, uncalled bases, a mean Phred below 15, or no exact constant-primer or identifier match were discarded. COPE v1.2.5 was used to merge the high-quality paired reads. Each unique nucleotide sequence was treated as a clonotype, and MiTCR v1.1 was used to align the clonotypes to the IMGT TRB V, D and J references. Analysis was restricted to V-J combinations with a frequency above 0.0001, which covered 99.2% of repertoires. A TCR clonal expansion and chaos score per V-J combination was defined as the ratio of F50 clonal expansion to chaos observed in the TCRdist matrix. Welch's t-statistics and random forest were used to reduce features to more than ten V-J combinations, which were fed into a naive Bayes classifier. The similarity between thyroid and blood repertoires was quantified using the Morisita-Horn index. The public reads were run again by TCRdb, first through fastp at Q25 and then through MiXCR, and only productive beta chains were kept. Records with the same CDR3 protein are collapsed into one entry carrying the most frequent genes and DNA. The V and J calls and clone size come from TCRdb's table, not from the authors' own analysis. The sample table lists 660,000 or so distinct CDR3 sequences, just over 40% of them with a count of one. The ten largest account for over 2.5% of the sample.

Patients with ophthalmopathy had moderately to severely active disease, with a Clinical Activity Score of 3 or more, a NOSPECS grade of 4 or more, and a disease duration of less than 3 months. Patients were excluded if they had other autoimmune diseases, uncontrolled infections, pregnancy or lactation. Clinical symptoms, serum thyroxine, TRAb, thyroid ultrasound and orbital computed tomography formed the basis of the diagnosis. PBMCs were isolated from about 9.1 ml of fresh peripheral blood by Ficoll-Paque density gradient centrifugation. Total RNA was extracted with Trizol reagent and quality-checked on an Agilent 2100 Bioanalyzer.

Sequenced input: peripheral blood. The TCR sequence derives from an adult man with Graves' ophthalmopathy. The chain is assembled from TRBV10-3 and TRBJ2-7, with 8 bases in between that match TRBD2. The DNA reads as follows: TGTGCCATCAGTGATATGAGGCGGGGGGACGAGCAGTACTTC. Its protein product is CAISDMRRGDEQYF.